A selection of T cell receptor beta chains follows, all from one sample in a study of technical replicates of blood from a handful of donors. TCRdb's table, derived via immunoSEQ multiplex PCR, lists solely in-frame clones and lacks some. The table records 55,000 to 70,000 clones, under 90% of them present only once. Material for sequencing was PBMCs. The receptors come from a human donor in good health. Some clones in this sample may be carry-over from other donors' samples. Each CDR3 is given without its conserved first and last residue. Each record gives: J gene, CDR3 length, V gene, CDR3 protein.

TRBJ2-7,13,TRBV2,ASSEVAGSSYEQY
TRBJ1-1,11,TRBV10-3,AISESASAEAF
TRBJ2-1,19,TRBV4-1,ASSQDRWRGRGTGTYNEQF
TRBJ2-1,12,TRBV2,ASSGQGPSNEQF
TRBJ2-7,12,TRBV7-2,ASSFGLVPYEQY
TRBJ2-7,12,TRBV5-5,ASSLGTGPYEQY
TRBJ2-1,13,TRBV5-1,ASSPRAGSYNEQF
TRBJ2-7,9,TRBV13,ASSPLREQY
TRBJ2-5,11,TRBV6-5,ASSYQGGETQY
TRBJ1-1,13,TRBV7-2,ASSLAPGTNTEAF
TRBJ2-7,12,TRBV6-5,ASSMGQGIVEQY